One and the same sample provided the 8 T cell receptor beta chains below, sequenced in a study of blood T cell repertoires in COVID-19. Assay: immunoSEQ multiplex PCR; the TCRdb copy retains only in-frame clones and omits some. Of more than 300,000 clones in the sample, about 90% were seen once. Sample: peripheral blood. These receptors all come from a woman aged 45 to 65 with COVID-19, enrolled during active disease.

The V gene is TRBV5-1, the J gene TRBJ1-6, with TRBD1 identical over 9 bases. Germline-derived CDR1 and CDR2 are SGHRS and YFSETQ. V shed 2 bases and J 10 bases; nucleotides not matched to a gene: 7. The CDR3 runs 15 residues. The CDR3 protein is CASSLATGGSSPLHF. DNA for the CDR3: TGCGCCAGCAGCTTAGCGACAGGGGGTTCCTCACCCCTCCACTTT.

The V and J genes are TRBV19 and TRBJ1-2; D is ambiguous. V gave up 5 bases and J gave up 7 bases, with 8 bases separating them. This CDR3 comprises 11 residues. Germline loops: CDR1 LNHDA, CDR2 SQIVND (reference sequence). DNA of the CDR3: TGTGCCAGTAGTCCAGGAGGTGGCTACACCTTC. Its protein product is CASSPGGGYTF. Full variable domain (remainder filled in from reference TRBV19 and TRBJ1-2): DGGITQSPKYLFRKEGQNVTLSCEQNLNHDAMYWYRQDPGQGLRLIYYSQIVNDFQKGDIAEGYSVSREKKESFPLTVTSAQKNPTAFYLCASSPGGGYTFGSGTRLTVV.

The chain is built from TRBV5-1 and TRBJ2-7; D is ambiguous. The V gene's germline CDR1 is SGHRS and CDR2 YFSETQ. The CDR3 is made up of 14 amino acids. V lost 4 bases, J lost 6 bases, and 17 bases lay in between. The CDR3 spells CASSGSWASGEQYF. The CDR3 region has the DNA TGCGCCAGCAGCGGTTCCTGGGCCTCTGGCGAGCAGTACTTC.

The chain carries TRBV3-1 (or the pseudogene TRBV3-2) and TRBJ1-2, with unresolved D. This CDR3 contains 13 residues. Per germline, CDR1 LGHDT and CDR2 YNNKEL (reference sequence). Trimming removed 4 bases at V and 8 bases at J, with 14 bases between. CDR3 DNA sequence: TGTGCCAGCAGCCCGACGGTCTCGGAGGGCTACACCTTC. It is translated as CASSPTVSEGYTF.

This sequence joins TRBV5-4 and TRBJ1-1, with 9 bases matching TRBD1. Germline assignment: CDR1 SGHNT and CDR2 YYREEE (reference sequence). V shed 2 bases and J 3 bases; nucleotides not matched to a gene: 8. This CDR3 comprises 16 residues. This CDR3 is CASSFGGTGLDTEAFF. DNA of the CDR3: TGTGCCAGCAGCTTTGGGGGGACAGGGCTAGACACTGAAGCTTTCTTT.

V gene TRBV6-5 combines with J gene TRBJ1-5; D not resolved. Trimming stripped 5 bases from V and 3 bases from J, with 11 bases between. This CDR3 is 14 amino acids long. The germline V gene encodes CDR1 MNHEY and CDR2 SVGAGI. Here the CDR3 reads CASSRSLNNQPQHF. The CDR3, as DNA: TGTGCCAGCAGTCGGTCTCTTAACAATCAGCCCCAGCATTTT.

This clone was counted once. The V gene is TRBV2, the J gene TRBJ1-2; 7 nucleotides match TRBD1. This CDR3 is built from 15 residues. V lost 6 bases to trimming and J lost 0 bases; unmatched junction nucleotides: 7. CDR1 and CDR2 (germline): SNHLY, FYNNEI. Here the CDR3 DNA reads TGTGCCAGCAGCTCCGGACAGGCCGCTAACTATGGCTACACCTTC. Its translation is CASSSGQAANYGYTF.

This clone was observed a handful of times. V usage is TRBV6-2 or TRBV6-3 and J usage is TRBJ2-1; 7 bases align to TRBD2. The ends lost 2 bases at V and 10 bases at J; junction bases unmatched: 17. This CDR3 comprises 17 residues. The germline gives CDR1 MNHEY, CDR2 SVGEGT. Here the CDR3 DNA reads TGTGCCAGCAGTTACGGGGTTGGAGTAGCGGGTTCACAAGAGCAGTTCTTC. Its translation is CASSYGVGVAGSQEQFF.